Below, 32 T cell receptor beta chains from the same sample are listed, as sequenced in a study of a mutant IDH1 vaccine in newly diagnosed glioma. The antigens of these receptors remain unknown. Libraries were prepared by immunoSEQ multiplex PCR; TCRdb keeps only in-frame clonotypes and omits some of them. The sample shows around 100,000 clones, roughly 90% of them seen only once. Time point reported: week 11, during vaccination. Alongside topical imiquimod, each dose of vaccine comprised 300 ug of mutant IDH1 20-mer peptide. The material was PBMCs, obtained from a glioma patient whose treatment included an IDH1 peptide vaccine. The source of these receptors is a woman aged 45-59 years with glioma.

The V gene is TRBV11-2, the J gene TRBJ1-2; a weak D match, TRBD1 (6 bases). The CDR3 consists of 16 residues. The germline CDR1 and CDR2 sequences are SGHAT and FQNNGV. With 2 bases removed from V and 0 bases from J, the gap between germline ends came to 13 bases. DNA of the CDR3: TGTGCCAGCAGCTTATTCCTTGGGACAACTAACTATGGCTACACCTTC. Translated, it gives CASSLFLGTTNYGYTF.

The J gene is TRBJ1-5, the V gene TRBV6-5, with D possibly being TRBD1 (5 bases). Germline assignment: CDR1 MNHEY and CDR2 SVGAGI. The CDR3 contains 13 residues. Trimming stripped 5 bases from V and 6 bases from J, with 11 bases between. The CDR3 sequence is CASSTGGGQPQHF. As DNA, the CDR3 is TGTGCCAGCAGTACGGGGGGAGGTCAGCCCCAGCATTTT.

This clone came up once. This chain links TRBV18 with TRBJ2-5; 8 bases map to TRBD1. Germline V gene data show CDR1 as KGHSH and CDR2 as LQKENI. This CDR3 has 13 amino acids. Losses at the gene ends were 6 bases for V and 5 bases for J; bases not matched to a gene: 5. The CDR3, as DNA: TGTGCCAGCTCCCCAGGGGGCATGGAGACCCAGTACTTC. This gives the protein CASSPGGMETQYF.

This clone was seen more than once but under ten times. The J gene is TRBJ2-7, the V gene TRBV29-1; TRBD1 matches at 7 bases. Germline CDR1 is SQVTM and CDR2 is ANQGSEA. Trimming at V came to 1 base and at J to 5 bases, leaving 2 bases not matched to a gene. The length of the CDR3 is 12 residues. As DNA, the CDR3 is TGCAGCGTTGAAGGAGGGGGCGACGAGCAGTACTTC. Translated, it gives CSVEGGGDEQYF.

This clone turned up a few times. The rearrangement uses TRBV5-1 and TRBJ2-4; TRBD2 aligns across 12 bases. The CDR3 contains 18 residues. Losses at the gene ends were 0 bases for V and 1 base for J; bases not matched to a gene: 5. CDR1 and CDR2 from the germline V gene are SGHRS and YFSETQ. CDR3 sequence (DNA): TGCGCCAGCAGCTTGGCCGGACTAGCGGGGTCGGCCAAAAACATTCAGTACTTC. Its translation: CASSLAGLAGSAKNIQYF. The full variable domain, completed using reference TRBV5-1 and TRBJ2-4, is KAGVTQTPRYLIKTRGQQVTLSCSPISGHRSVSWYQQTPGQGLQFLFEYFSETQRNKGNFPGRFSGRQFSNSRSEMNVSTLELGDSALYLCASSLAGLAGSAKNIQYFGAGTRLSVL.

The chain joins TRBV18 to TRBJ2-7; 8 bases are shared with TRBD2. Germline V gene sequence: CDR1 KGHSH, CDR2 LQKENI. There are 13 residues in the CDR3. V was pared by 6 bases and J by 1 base, with 2 bases of the junction left unmatched. CDR3 DNA sequence: TGTGCCAGCTCCATAGCGGGATCCTACGAGCAGTACTTC. It specifies CASSIAGSYEQYF.

The CDR3 region has the DNA TGTGCCAGCAGCGATGGGGATGGGGTCAGGGGGTACAAATACGAGCAGTACTTC. This sequence encodes CASSDGDGVRGYKYEQYF. V and J are TRBV9 and TRBJ2-7; 7 bases line up with TRBD1. The germline V gene encodes CDR1 SGDLS and CDR2 YYNGEE. The CDR3 totals 18 residues. V was clipped by 3 bases and J by 4 bases; unmatched bases: 19.

CDR3 in DNA: TGTGCCAGCAGTGCCACACGCTACGAGCAGTACTTC. This encodes CASSATRYEQYF. The chain joins TRBV2 to TRBJ2-7; D unclear. Germline V gives CDR1 SNHLY, CDR2 FYNNEI. The CDR3 has 12 residues. The V end was cut by 4 bases, the J end by 3 bases, with 7 bases between.

The chain links TRBV5-8 to TRBJ2-7; TRBD2 might be the D (5 bases). The CDR3 runs to 11 residues. Germline V CDR1 and CDR2: SGHTS, YDEGEE. Trimming shortened V by 5 bases and J by 7 bases, and 10 bases separated the two germline ends. The CDR3 protein is CASRGTGEQYF. Written as DNA, the CDR3 is TGTGCCAGCAGGGGAACGGGGGAGCAGTACTTC.

Of note for this clone: The sample contains more than one DNA sequence encoding this CDR3. This chain connects TRBV29-1 to TRBJ2-7; D remains ambiguous. The germline V gene encodes CDR1 SQVTM and CDR2 ANQGSEA. The CDR3 loop spans 14 amino acids. V was trimmed by 3 bases and J by 1 base, leaving 13 bases between them. The CDR3 sequence is CSVEFPTQSYEQYF. CDR3 coding DNA: TGCAGCGTTGAGTTTCCCACACAATCCTACGAGCAGTACTTC.

In this sample, this clone turned up once. The rearrangement links TRBV5-1 to TRBJ2-7; D is perhaps TRBD2 (5 bases). The length of the CDR3 is 13 residues. Trimming stripped 7 bases from V and 0 bases from J, with 11 bases between. Germline V gene sequence: CDR1 SGHRS, CDR2 YFSETQ. CDR3 in DNA: TGCGCCAGCCGGAGGACGGGCTCCTACGAGCAGTACTTC. This sequence encodes CASRRTGSYEQYF.

The V gene is TRBV6-1, the J gene TRBJ2-5; a weak D match, TRBD1 (5 bases). This CDR3 has 14 residues. Germline V gene sequence: CDR1 MNHNS, CDR2 SASEGT. V was cut by 2 bases and J by 3 bases, with 10 bases left in between. CDR3 nucleotide sequence: TGTGCCAGCAGTGAAAGGGCAGGGAAAGAGACCCAGTACTTC. Amino acid sequence: CASSERAGKETQYF.

The rearrangement joins TRBV11-3 to TRBJ2-1, with 7 bases that match TRBD1. After removal of 4 bases from V and 9 bases from J, the junction contained 6 bases not matched to a gene. Germline V lookup: CDR1 SGHNT, CDR2 YENEEA. The CDR3 totals 13 residues. CDR3 nucleotide sequence: TGTGCCAGCAGCTCCACCCGACAGGGTGAGCAGTTCTTC. Amino acid sequence: CASSSTRQGEQFF. The full variable domain, with the rest looked up from reference TRBV11-3 and TRBJ2-1, is EAGVVQSPRYKIIEKKQPVAFWCNPISGHNTLYWYLQNLGQGPELLIRYENEEAVDDSQLPKDRFSAERLKGVDSTLKIQPAELGDSAVYLCASSSTRQGEQFFGPGTRLTVL.

The chain recombines TRBV18 with TRBJ2-7; D perhaps matches TRBD1 (6 bases). Looked up from germline, CDR1 is KGHSH and CDR2 is LQKENI. The CDR3 is made up of 14 amino acids. Trimming pared 2 bases from V and 3 bases from J, leaving 11 bases between. For the CDR3, the DNA is TGTGCCAGCTCACCAGGACAGATTAGCTACGAGCAGTACTTC. It codes for CASSPGQISYEQYF.

The gene calls are TRBV10-3 and TRBJ2-1, with 8 bases that match TRBD2. V was clipped by 0 bases and J by 5 bases; unmatched bases: 6. The CDR3 has 16 amino acids. Looked up from germline, CDR1 is ENHRY and CDR2 is SYGVKD. CDR3 coding DNA: TGTGCCATCAGTGAGTCGATGGAACTAGCGGACAATGAGCAGTTCTTC. Amino acid sequence: CAISESMELADNEQFF.

The chain recombines TRBV18 with TRBJ2-5, with 8 bases lining up with TRBD1. CDR1 and CDR2 from the germline V gene are KGHSH and LQKENI. This CDR3 spans 15 amino acids. Trimming at V came to 0 bases and at J to 11 bases, leaving 11 bases not matched to a gene. Here the CDR3 DNA reads TGTGCCAGCTCACCACCCGGGACAGGCGTGGGGGAGCAGTACTTC. As protein: CASSPPGTGVGEQYF.

The rearrangement links TRBV5-1 to TRBJ2-7, with D perhaps matching TRBD1 or TRBD2 (5 bases each). Germline CDR1 SGHRS, CDR2 YFSETQ. Trimming removed 4 bases at V and 5 bases at J, with 19 bases between. The CDR3 consists of 15 residues. The CDR3 nucleotides are TGCGCCAGCAGCCCCGGGACCCAAATCTGGGACGAGCAGTACTTC. Translation: CASSPGTQIWDEQYF.

The V call is TRBV6-5, the J call TRBJ1-1; D is ambiguous. Trimming took 0 bases from V and 0 from J, leaving 11 bases between them. Germline V gene sequence: CDR1 MNHEY, CDR2 SVGAGI. CDR3 size: 16 residues. CDR3 sequence reads: CASSYSSAGMNTEAFF. For the CDR3, the DNA is TGTGCCAGCAGTTACTCGTCCGCGGGGATGAACACTGAAGCTTTCTTT.

V and J are TRBV28 and TRBJ1-1, with D hard to call. This CDR3 has 13 residues. Between the trimmed V and J ends, which lost 5 bases and 1 base, there was a span of 8 bases. Germline V CDR1 and CDR2: MDHEN, SYDVKM. In nucleotides, the CDR3 is TGTGCCAGCAGTCTCCCTGGGAACACTGAAGCTTTCTTT. It specifies CASSLPGNTEAFF. Supplemented by reference TRBV28 and TRBJ1-1, the full variable domain reads DVKVTQSSRYLVKRTGEKVFLECVQDMDHENMFWYRQDPGLGLRLIYFSYDVKMKEKGDIPEGYSVSREKKERFSLILESASTNQTSMYLCASSLPGNTEAFFGQGTRLTVV.

Regarding this clone: This same CDR3 is encoded by further DNA sequences in the sample. V usage is TRBV30 and J usage is TRBJ2-5, with unresolved D. Germline lookup yields CDR1 GTSNPN and CDR2 SVGIG (reference sequence). V was shortened by 0 bases and J by 4 bases, with 6 bases between the two germline ends. CDR3 size: 12 residues. The CDR3 reads CAWSVHRETQYF. DNA of the CDR3: TGTGCCTGGAGTGTACACAGAGAGACCCAGTACTTC.

This clone has just one count. V usage is TRBV6-5 and J usage is TRBJ2-7; 7 nucleotides agree with TRBD2. This CDR3 region has 15 residues. CDR1 and CDR2 from the germline V gene are MNHEY and SVGAGI. With V trimmed by 0 bases and J by 5 bases, 7 bases remained unmatched. The DNA of the CDR3 is TGTGCCAGCAGTTACTCGAGTGCGGGAGTAAACGAGCAGTACTTC. Its protein is CASSYSSAGVNEQYF.

This clone has only one observation. The V gene is TRBV27, the J gene TRBJ1-1; 7 positions agree with TRBD1. This CDR3 has 15 amino acids. Germline loops: CDR1 MNHEY, CDR2 SMNVEV (reference sequence). V trimming: 5 bases; J trimming: 1 base; junction bases outside the gene matches: 7. CDR3: CASSPRQGWNTEAFF. The DNA for the CDR3 is TGTGCCAGCAGTCCCAGACAGGGTTGGAACACTGAAGCTTTCTTT.

Only a few counts were recorded for this clone. The CDR3 loop is CASSLVGDYGYTF. The CDR3 DNA reads TGTGCCAGCAGCTTGGTCGGGGACTATGGCTACACCTTC. J is TRBJ1-2 and V is TRBV5-6; D unresolved. The CDR3 is 13 residues long. The V and J ends lost 0 bases and 3 bases respectively, with 6 bases between them. Germline loops: CDR1 SGHDT, CDR2 YYEEEE.

This chain joins TRBV7-9 and TRBJ2-1; 14 positions match TRBD2. With V trimmed by 11 bases and J by 4 bases, 7 bases remained unmatched. The V gene's germline CDR1 is SEHNR and CDR2 FQNEAQ (reference sequence). The CDR3 is 15 amino acids. The CDR3 here is CAGGTSGRGYNEQFF. CDR3 sequence (DNA): TGTGCCGGGGGGACTAGCGGGAGAGGGTACAATGAGCAGTTCTTC.

This chain links TRBV30 with TRBJ1-2; D is unclear. The ends were cut back, 1 base at V and 4 bases at J, with 4 bases in the middle. CDR3 length: 11 residues. Germline lookup yields CDR1 GTSNPN and CDR2 SVGIG (reference sequence). The CDR3 reads CAWSGIYGYTF. The CDR3 DNA sequence: TGTGCCTGGAGTGGAATCTATGGCTACACCTTC.

The chain has TRBV6-5 and TRBJ2-5, with TRBD2 identical over 15 bases. With 7 bases clipped from V and 11 bases from J, the junction kept 8 bases outside the gene matches. The CDR3 extends over 14 amino acids. Per germline, CDR1 MNHEY and CDR2 SVGAGI. The CDR3 reads CASTGTSGRSEQYF. The CDR3 region has the DNA TGTGCCAGCACCGGGACTAGCGGGAGGTCGGAGCAGTACTTC.

Notes on this clone: The same CDR3 can be traced to other DNA sequences in this sample. The V gene is TRBV5-1, the J gene TRBJ2-2; D is uncertain. Looked up from germline, CDR1 is SGHRS and CDR2 is YFSETQ. V lost 1 base and J lost 1, with 5 bases in between. The CDR3 is 14 amino acids. The CDR3 is CASSLSGNTGELFF. The CDR3 DNA is TGCGCCAGCAGCTTGTCAGGGAACACCGGGGAGCTGTTTTTT.

V and J are TRBV7-3 and TRBJ2-1; perhaps TRBD2 as D (6 bases). Germline-derived CDR1 and CDR2 are SGHTA and FQGTGA. Trimming took off 5 bases at V and 7 bases at J, with 21 bases between the two ends. The CDR3 consists of 16 residues. The chain's CDR3 is CASSQSPVAERNEQFF. The CDR3 region has the DNA TGTGCCAGCAGCCAATCCCCGGTAGCGGAGAGGAATGAGCAGTTCTTC.

This chain links TRBV28 with TRBJ2-7; a possible D gene is TRBD1 (8 bases). Germline-derived CDR1 and CDR2 are MDHEN and SYDVKM. With 5 bases removed from V and 3 bases from J, the gap between germline ends came to 17 bases. The CDR3 is 15 amino acids. The CDR3 loop is CASSISGTGLYEQYF. The CDR3 DNA sequence: TGTGCCAGCAGTATCAGCGGGACAGGACTCTACGAGCAGTACTTC.

The V and J genes are TRBV19 and TRBJ2-1; 13 bases line up with TRBD2. The CDR3 length is 18 residues. The germline V gene has CDR1 LNHDA and CDR2 SQIVND (reference sequence). V was pared by 3 bases and J by 0 bases, with 5 bases of the junction left unmatched. Here the CDR3 reads CASSMTSGRTSSYNEQFF. CDR3 coding DNA: TGTGCCAGTAGTATGACTAGCGGGAGGACTAGCTCCTACAATGAGCAGTTCTTC.

This CDR3 reads CASSKARQGDVSGNGEQYF. The CDR3 DNA is TGTGCCAGCAGCAAAGCGCGACAGGGGGATGTTAGCGGGAACGGCGAGCAGTACTTC. The chain recombines TRBV21-1 with TRBJ2-7; TRBD1, the table's D call, was not compared with the DNA. TRBV21-1 is a listed pseudogene. This CDR3 region has 19 residues.

The chain employs TRBV7-9 and TRBJ2-7; D is possibly TRBD2 (6 bases). V was cut by 5 bases and J by 3 bases, with 17 bases left in between. Germline V gene sequence: CDR1 SEHNR, CDR2 FQNEAQ (reference sequence). The CDR3 is made up of 15 amino acids. The CDR3 DNA reads TGTGCCAGCAGCCCGCCCCGGGACTCCAGCTACGAGCAGTACTTC. It specifies CASSPPRDSSYEQYF. Using reference TRBV7-9 and TRBJ2-7 for the parts outside the CDR3, the full variable domain is DTGVSQNPRHKITKRGQNVTFRCDPISEHNRLYWYRQTLGQGPEFLTYFQNEAQLEKSRLLSDRFSAERPKGSFSTLEIQRTEQGDSAMYLCASSPPRDSSYEQYFGPGTRLTVT.